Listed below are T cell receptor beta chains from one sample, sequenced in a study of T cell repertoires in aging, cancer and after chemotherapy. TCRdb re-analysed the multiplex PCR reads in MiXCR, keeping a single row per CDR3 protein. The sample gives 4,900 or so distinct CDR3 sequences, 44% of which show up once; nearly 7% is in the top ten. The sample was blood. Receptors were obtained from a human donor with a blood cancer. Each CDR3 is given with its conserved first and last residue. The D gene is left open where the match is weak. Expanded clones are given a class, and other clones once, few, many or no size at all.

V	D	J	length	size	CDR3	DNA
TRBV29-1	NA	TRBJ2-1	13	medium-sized	CSVEKAGVNEQFF	TGCAGCGTTGAGAAGGCAGGGGTGAATGAGCAGTTCTTC
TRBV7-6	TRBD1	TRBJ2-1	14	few	CASSFDREFNEQFF	TGTGCCAGCAGCTTCGACAGGGAATTTAATGAGCAGTTCTTC
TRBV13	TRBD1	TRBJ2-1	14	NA	CASSRSRTGNEQFF	TGTGCCAGCAGCCGGTCCAGGACAGGCAATGAGCAGTTCTTC
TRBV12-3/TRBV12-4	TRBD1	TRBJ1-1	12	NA	CASSAQGTEAFF	TGTGCCAGCAGTGCACAGGGGACTGAAGCTTTCTTT
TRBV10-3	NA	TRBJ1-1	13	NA	CAIGDRLGTEAFF	TGTGCCATCGGCGACAGGTTGGGCACTGAAGCTTTCTTT
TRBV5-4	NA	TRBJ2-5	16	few	CASSLLSGQPQETQYF	TGTGCCAGCAGCTTGTTATCCGGTCAGCCTCAAGAGACCCAGTACTTC
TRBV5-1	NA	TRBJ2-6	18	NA	CASRPEGTRSSGANVLTF	TGCGCCAGCCGCCCCGAGGGGACAAGGAGCTCTGGGGCCAACGTCCTGACTTTC
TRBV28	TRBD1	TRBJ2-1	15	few	CASSRGQGRYNEQFF	TGTGCCAGCAGCCGAGGACAGGGAAGATACAATGAGCAGTTCTTC
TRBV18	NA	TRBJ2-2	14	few	CASSPPSGAGELFF	TGTGCCAGCTCACCTCCGTCGGGCGCCGGGGAGCTGTTTTTT
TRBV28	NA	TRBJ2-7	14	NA	CASSLSVQAYEQYF	TGTGCCAGCAGTTTAAGTGTACAGGCCTACGAGCAGTACTTC
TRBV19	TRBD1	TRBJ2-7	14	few	CASKAGQGLYEQYF	TGTGCCAGTAAAGCCGGACAGGGGCTCTACGAGCAGTACTTC
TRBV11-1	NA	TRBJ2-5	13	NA	CASSPGLRETQYF	TGTGCCAGCAGTCCGGGGCTGCGGGAGACCCAGTACTTC
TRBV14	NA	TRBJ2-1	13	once	CASSQEGTGTQFF	TGTGCCAGCAGCCAAGAAGGGACCGGGACTCAGTTCTTC
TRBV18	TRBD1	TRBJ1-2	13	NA	CASSPDRDYGYTF	TGTGCCAGCTCACCAGACAGGGACTATGGCTACACCTTC
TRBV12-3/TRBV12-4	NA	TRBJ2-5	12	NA	CASSLGEETQYF	TGTGCCAGCAGTTTAGGTGAGGAGACCCAGTACTTC
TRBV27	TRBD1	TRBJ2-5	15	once	CVSSLSGQRQETQYF	TGTGTCAGCAGTTTATCGGGACAGAGACAAGAGACCCAGTACTTC
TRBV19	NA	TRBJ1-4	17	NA	CASSLSYRPQWGEKLFF	TGTGCCAGTAGTCTCTCCTACCGACCACAATGGGGTGAAAAACTGTTTTTT
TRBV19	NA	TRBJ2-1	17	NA	CASSILAPGPTGNEQFF	TGTGCCAGTAGTATTTTAGCCCCAGGCCCCACGGGCAATGAGCAGTTCTTC
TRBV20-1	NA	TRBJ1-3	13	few	CSAAMGIGDTIYF	TGCAGTGCTGCCATGGGGATCGGGGACACCATATATTTT
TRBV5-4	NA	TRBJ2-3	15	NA	CASSPQTGSTDTQYF	TGTGCCAGCAGCCCCCAGACAGGAAGCACAGATACGCAGTATTTT
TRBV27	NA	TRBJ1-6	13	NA	CASSLRHNSPLHF	TGTGCCAGCAGTTTACGACACAATTCACCCCTCCACTTT
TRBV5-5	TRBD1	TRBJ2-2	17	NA	CASSLGQVLTSGGELFF	TGTGCCAGCAGCTTAGGACAGGTCCTCACATCGGGCGGGGAGCTGTTTTTT
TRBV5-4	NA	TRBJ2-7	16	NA	CASSPNLGAGSYEQYF	TGTGCCAGCAGCCCAAACTTAGGGGCGGGCTCCTACGAGCAGTACTTC
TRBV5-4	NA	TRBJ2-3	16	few	CASSPDILRITDTQYF	TGTGCCAGCAGCCCGGACATCCTCCGGATCACAGATACGCAGTATTTT
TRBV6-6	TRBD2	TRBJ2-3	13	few	CATRRGATDTQYF	TGTGCCACCAGGCGGGGGGCGACAGATACGCAGTATTTT
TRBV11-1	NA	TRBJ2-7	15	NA	CASSREVGPHYEQYF	TGTGCCAGCAGTCGCGAGGTTGGGCCCCATTACGAGCAGTACTTC